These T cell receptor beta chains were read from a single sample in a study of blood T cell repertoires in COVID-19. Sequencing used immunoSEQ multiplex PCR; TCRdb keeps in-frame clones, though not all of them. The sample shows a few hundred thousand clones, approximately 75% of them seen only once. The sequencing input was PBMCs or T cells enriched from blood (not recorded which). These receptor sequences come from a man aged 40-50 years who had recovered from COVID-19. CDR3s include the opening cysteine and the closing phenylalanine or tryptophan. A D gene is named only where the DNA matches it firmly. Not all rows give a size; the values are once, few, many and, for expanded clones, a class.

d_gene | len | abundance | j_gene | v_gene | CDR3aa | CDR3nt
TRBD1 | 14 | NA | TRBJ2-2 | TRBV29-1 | CSVRTGLNTGELFF | TGCAGCGTCAGGACAGGGTTGAACACCGGGGAGCTGTTTTTT
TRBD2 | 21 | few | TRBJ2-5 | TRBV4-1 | CASSHLKSGGLAGVDRETQYF | TGCGCCAGCAGCCATCTCAAATCCGGGGGACTAGCGGGAGTTGACAGAGAGACCCAGTACTTC
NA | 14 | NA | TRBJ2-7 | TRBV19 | CASSTRDTSYEQYF | TGTGCCAGTAGTACCCGGGACACCTCCTACGAGCAGTACTTC
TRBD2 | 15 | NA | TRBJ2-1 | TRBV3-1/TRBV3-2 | CASSRTSGGGSEQFF | TGTGCCAGCAGTCGGACTAGCGGGGGTGGGAGTGAGCAGTTCTTC
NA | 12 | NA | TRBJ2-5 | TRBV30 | CAWSVRVETQYF | TGTGCCTGGAGTGTACGGGTCGAGACCCAGTACTTC
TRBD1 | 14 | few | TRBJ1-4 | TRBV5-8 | CASSLRQGNEKLFF | TGTGCCAGCAGCCTAAGACAGGGGAATGAAAAACTGTTTTTT
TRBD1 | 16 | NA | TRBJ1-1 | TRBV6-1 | CASSEGTGAALGEAFF | TGTGCCAGCAGTGAAGGGACAGGGGCCGCGTTGGGGGAAGCTTTCTTT
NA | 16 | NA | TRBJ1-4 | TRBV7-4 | CASSVWGQAIGEKLFF | TGTGCCAGCAGCGTTTGGGGGCAGGCAATAGGGGAAAAACTGTTTTTT
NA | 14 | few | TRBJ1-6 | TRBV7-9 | CASSRGQINSPLHF | TGTGCCAGCAGCCGCGGACAAATTAATTCACCCCTCCACTTT
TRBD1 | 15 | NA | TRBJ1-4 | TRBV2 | CASSDSTGGYEKLFF | TGTGCCAGCAGTGATTCGACAGGGGGATATGAAAAACTGTTTTTT
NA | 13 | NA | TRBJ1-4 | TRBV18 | CASSPRGGEKLFF | TGTGCCAGCTCACCGAGGGGAGGCGAAAAACTGTTTTTT
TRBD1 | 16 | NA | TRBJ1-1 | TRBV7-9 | CASSDSNRGRDTEAFF | TGTGCCAGCAGCGATTCCAACAGGGGGCGCGACACTGAAGCTTTCTTT
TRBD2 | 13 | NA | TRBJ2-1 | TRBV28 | CAITTSGYNEQFF | TGTGCCATTACGACTAGCGGATACAATGAGCAGTTCTTC
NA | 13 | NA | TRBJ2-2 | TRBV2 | CASSEKGAGELFF | TGTGCCAGCAGTGAAAAGGGAGCCGGGGAGCTGTTTTTT
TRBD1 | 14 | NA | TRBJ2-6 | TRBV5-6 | CASSLKGGRNVLTF | TGTGCCAGCAGCTTGAAAGGGGGCCGCAACGTCCTGACTTTC
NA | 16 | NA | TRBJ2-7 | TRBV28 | CATASDGGRLDYEQYF | TGTGCCACAGCCTCGGACGGAGGGAGGTTGGACTACGAGCAGTACTTC
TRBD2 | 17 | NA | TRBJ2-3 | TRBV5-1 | CASSELAGGPSTDTQYF | TGCGCCAGCAGTGAACTAGCGGGAGGGCCTAGCACAGATACGCAGTATTTT
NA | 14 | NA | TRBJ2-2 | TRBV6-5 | CASSYRYGKGELFF | TGTGCCAGCAGCTACCGTTACGGGAAGGGGGAGCTGTTTTTT
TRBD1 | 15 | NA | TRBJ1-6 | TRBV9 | CASRSTKTGPSPLHF | TGTGCCAGCAGGAGCACCAAGACAGGGCCCTCACCCCTCCACTTT
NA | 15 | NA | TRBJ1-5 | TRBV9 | CASSVRPESNQPQHF | TGTGCCAGCAGCGTGAGGCCCGAGAGCAATCAGCCCCAGCATTTT
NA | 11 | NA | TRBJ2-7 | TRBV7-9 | CASSPKYEQYF | TGTGCCAGCAGCCCAAAATACGAGCAGTACTTC
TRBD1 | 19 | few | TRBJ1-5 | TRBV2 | CASSVGGTWTGGINQPQHF | TGTGCCAGCAGTGTCGGGGGGACTTGGACAGGGGGCATTAATCAGCCCCAGCATTTT
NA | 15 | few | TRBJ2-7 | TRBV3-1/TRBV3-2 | CASSPSGGGPYEQYF | TGTGCCAGCAGCCCCTCGGGCGGGGGCCCTTACGAGCAGTACTTC
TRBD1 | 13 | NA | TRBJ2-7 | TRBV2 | CASRPTGVYEQYF | TGTGCCAGCCGACCAACAGGGGTCTACGAGCAGTACTTC
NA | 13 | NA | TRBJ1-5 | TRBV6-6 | CASSWGSNQPQHF | TGTGCCAGCAGTTGGGGCAGCAATCAGCCCCAGCATTTT
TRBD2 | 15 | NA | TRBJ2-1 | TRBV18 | CASRTGTSGHNEQFF | TGTGCCAGCCGTACCGGGACTAGCGGGCACAATGAGCAGTTCTTC
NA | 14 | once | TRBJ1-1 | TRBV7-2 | CASSLEFKGREAFF | TGTGCCAGCAGCTTAGAGTTTAAGGGGAGGGAAGCTTTCTTT
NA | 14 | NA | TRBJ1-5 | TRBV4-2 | CASSQDGAIQPQHF | TGTGCCAGCAGCCAAGATGGGGCTATTCAGCCCCAGCATTTT
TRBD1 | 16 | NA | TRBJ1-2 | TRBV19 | CASSIRDSPMSEGYTF | TGTGCCAGTAGTATCCGGGACAGCCCTATGTCGGAGGGCTACACCTTC
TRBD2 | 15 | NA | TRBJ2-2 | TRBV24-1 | CATSDSGLANGELFF | TGTGCCACCAGTGATTCGGGACTAGCCAACGGGGAGCTGTTTTTT
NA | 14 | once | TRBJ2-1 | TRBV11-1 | CASSSPGSYNEQFF | TGTGCCAGCAGCTCCCCAGGCTCCTACAATGAGCAGTTCTTC
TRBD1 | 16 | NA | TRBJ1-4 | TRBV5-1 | CASRTTPGQGNEKLFF | TGCGCCAGCAGAACCACTCCGGGACAGGGGAATGAAAAACTGTTTTTT